Following are 18 T cell receptor beta chains from one sample sequenced in a study of cytomegalovirus exposure and HLA in healthy donors. Both 60 Vbeta primers and 13 Jbeta primers went into the PCR. The data were produced by immunoSEQ multiplex PCR, yet TCRdb's version contains in-frame clones alone and is incomplete. The sample carries about 120,000 clones, approximately 87% recorded once. Sequences were obtained from PBMCs. These receptors were collected from a man between 18 and 35 years old in good health and CMV-seropositive.

This clone has a single count. At one of its ends the junction is not consistent with the germline gene, which may arise from a read error. This chain links TRBV7-8 with TRBJ2-7, with TRBD1 matching 10 bases. CDR3 length equals 15 residues. Germline V gene sequence: CDR1 SGHVS, CDR2 FQNEAQ. DNA of the CDR3: TGTGCCAGCAGCCCCCGGGACAGGGGATCCTACGAGCGGTACTTC. It encodes CASSPRDRGSYERYF.

V is TRBV7-8 and J is TRBJ2-3; 15 nucleotides agree with TRBD2. Germline-derived CDR1 and CDR2 are SGHVS and FQNEAQ. Trimming cost V 2 bases and J 1 base; bases outside gene matches: 10. CDR3 length equals 20 residues. The CDR3 region is CASSLIPGTSGGRRTDTQYF. Here the CDR3 DNA reads TGTGCCAGCAGCTTAATCCCCGGGACTAGCGGGGGGCGGCGCACAGATACGCAGTATTTT.

V and J are TRBV5-1 and TRBJ2-3, with D unclear. This CDR3 spans 12 amino acids. Germline V gives CDR1 SGHRS, CDR2 YFSETQ. V was shortened by 3 bases and J by 6 bases, with 8 bases between the two germline ends. The CDR3 nucleotides are TGCGCCAGCAGCTCTATAATGGATACGCAGTATTTT. Translation: CASSSIMDTQYF.

The CDR3 reads CASRLGQDNSPLHF. Here the CDR3 DNA reads TGTGCCAGCAGATTGGGACAGGATAATTCACCCCTCCACTTT. The V and J genes are TRBV7-2 and TRBJ1-6, with TRBD1 matching over 8 bases. This CDR3 is built from 14 residues. Germline CDR1 is SGHTA and CDR2 is FQGNSA. J gave up 5 bases and V 6 bases, and 3 bases lay outside the gene matches.

The chain combines TRBV12-5 with TRBJ2-7, with TRBD1 matching 7 bases. The junction had 2 bases not matched to a gene; V was cut back by 2 bases and J by 4 bases. This CDR3 spans 13 amino acids. Germline lookup yields CDR1 LGHNT and CDR2 FRNRAP. The CDR3 sequence is CASGLTGEYEQYF. The CDR3 DNA reads as TGTGCTAGTGGTTTGACAGGGGAGTACGAGCAGTACTTC. The entire variable domain, with the rest obtained from reference TRBV12-5 and TRBJ2-7, is as follows: DARVTQTPRHKVTEMGQEVTMRCQPILGHNTVFWYRQTMMQGLELLAYFRNRAPLDDSGMPKDRFSAEMPDATLATLKIQPSEPRDSAVYFCASGLTGEYEQYFGPGTRLTVT.

The J gene is TRBJ2-7, the V gene TRBV4-1; D unresolved. With 0 bases removed from V and 3 bases from J, the gap between germline ends came to 9 bases. Germline V gene sequence: CDR1 MGHRA, CDR2 YSYEKL. This CDR3 is built from 14 residues. CDR3 sequence (DNA): TGCGCCAGCAGCCAAGATCCCTCCCTCTACGAGCAGTACTTC. Its protein product is CASSQDPSLYEQYF.

CDR3 coding DNA: TGTGCCAGCAGTCCCCCCCGGGGGGGCTACACCTTC. Its protein is CASSPPRGGYTF. The chain uses TRBV27 and TRBJ1-2; possible D gene TRBD1, 5 bases. Per germline, CDR1 MNHEY and CDR2 SMNVEV (reference sequence). The germline V and J ends were trimmed by 5 bases and 8 bases, with 12 bases remaining between them. The CDR3 is 12 amino acids.

This clone was seen a few times. The chain employs TRBV10-3 and TRBJ1-1, with TRBD1 matching 7 bases. V gave up 7 bases and J gave up 1 base; unmatched junction bases: 3. Germline loops: CDR1 ENHRY, CDR2 SYGVKD. The CDR3 extends over 13 amino acids. The chain's CDR3 is CAINDRANTEAFF. CDR3 DNA sequence: TGTGCCATCAATGACAGGGCGAACACTGAAGCTTTCTTT.

The chain carries TRBV18 and TRBJ1-1, with TRBD1 identical over 7 bases. V lost 0 bases and J lost 0; bases outside the gene matches: 1. The CDR3 spans 15 residues. CDR1 is KGHSH, CDR2 LQKENI, per germline. CDR3 coding DNA: TGTGCCAGCTCACCACCGGGACAGCTGAACACTGAAGCTTTCTTT. Translation: CASSPPGQLNTEAFF.

The gene calls are TRBV28 and TRBJ2-1; 15 bases line up with TRBD2. The germline V gene has CDR1 MDHEN and CDR2 SYDVKM. The length of the CDR3 is 16 residues. With 5 bases clipped from V and 9 bases from J, the junction kept 8 bases outside the gene matches. The CDR3: CASSPAGLAGGSEQFF. The CDR3 DNA reads TGTGCCAGCAGTCCCGCGGGACTAGCGGGGGGCAGTGAGCAGTTCTTC. Together with reference TRBV28 and TRBJ2-1, the CDR3 gives the full variable domain: DVKVTQSSRYLVKRTGEKVFLECVQDMDHENMFWYRQDPGLGLRLIYFSYDVKMKEKGDIPEGYSVSREKKERFSLILESASTNQTSMYLCASSPAGLAGGSEQFFGPGTRLTVL.

CDR3 sequence: CASRVGFSSYEQYF. For the CDR3, the DNA is TGTGCCAGTAGGGTTGGTTTCAGCTCCTACGAGCAGTACTTC. The chain combines TRBV19 with TRBJ2-7; no reliable D call. V lost 6 bases to trimming and J lost 0 bases, with 12 bases between them. The CDR3 has 14 residues. Per the germline V gene, CDR1 is LNHDA and CDR2 is SQIVND (reference sequence). The full variable domain, with the rest looked up from reference TRBV19 and TRBJ2-7, is DGGITQSPKYLFRKEGQNVTLSCEQNLNHDAMYWYRQDPGQGLRLIYYSQIVNDFQKGDIAEGYSVSREKKESFPLTVTSAQKNPTAFYLCASRVGFSSYEQYFGPGTRLTVT.

V gene TRBV18 combines with J gene TRBJ2-7; TRBD2 aligns across 8 bases. Germline loops: CDR1 KGHSH, CDR2 LQKENI. Germline trimming cut 1 base from V and 5 bases from J; bases unmatched to any gene: 10. The CDR3 loop spans 16 amino acids. DNA for the CDR3: TGTGCCAGCTCACCACGGGGGACAAAAGCGGGGGACGAGCAGTACTTC. Residues: CASSPRGTKAGDEQYF.

The chain combines TRBV15 with TRBJ2-3; D perhaps matches TRBD2 (7 bases). Germline V gene lookup returns CDR1 LNHNV and CDR2 YYDKDF (reference sequence). V was clipped by 0 bases and J by 5 bases, with 15 bases between them. CDR3 length: 16 amino acids. CDR3 protein: CATSRERGGGLDTQYF. CDR3 sequence (DNA): TGTGCCACCAGCAGAGAGAGGGGCGGGGGCCTAGATACGCAGTATTTT.

This clone occurred a few times. The chain joins TRBV5-1 to TRBJ1-1; no firm D call. Germline V gene data show CDR1 as SGHRS and CDR2 as YFSETQ. V dropped 5 bases and J dropped 0 bases, with 17 bases sitting between them. This CDR3 comprises 16 residues. CDR3 in amino acids: CASRDSTGIMNTEAFF. For the CDR3, the DNA is TGCGCCAGCAGGGACTCGACGGGCATTATGAACACTGAAGCTTTCTTT.

The chain recombines TRBV19 with TRBJ1-2, with 8 bases lining up with TRBD1. The CDR3 covers 13 residues. The V and J ends lost 7 bases and 4 bases, in that order; junction bases with no gene match: 5. The germline gives CDR1 LNHDA, CDR2 SQIVND (reference sequence). CDR3 amino acids: CASKKTGAYGYTF. In DNA, the CDR3 is TGTGCCAGTAAGAAGACAGGGGCCTATGGCTACACCTTC.

The chain recombines TRBV29-1 with TRBJ1-1; D gene unclear. V shed 4 bases and J shed 1 base, with 7 bases lying between them. Germline CDR1 SQVTM, CDR2 ANQGSEA. CDR3 length: 12 amino acids. The CDR3 loop is CSVVPGNTEAFF. In DNA form, the CDR3 reads TGCAGCGTTGTCCCCGGGAACACTGAAGCTTTCTTT.

This rearrangement joins TRBV7-9 to TRBJ1-5, with D perhaps TRBD1 (6 bases). The CDR3 runs to 15 residues. In germline, CDR1 is SEHNR, CDR2 FQNEAQ (reference sequence). V gave up 1 base and J gave up 5 bases, with 12 bases separating them. The CDR3 region is CASSLGGPRDQPQHF. The DNA for the CDR3 is TGTGCCAGCAGCTTAGGGGGGCCCAGGGATCAGCCCCAGCATTTT.

V usage is TRBV10-1 and J usage is TRBJ1-1; D is possibly TRBD1 (6 bases). CDR1 and CDR2 from the germline V gene are WNHNN and SYGVQD (reference sequence). The CDR3 is 13 amino acids. The germline V and J ends were trimmed by 0 bases and 13 bases, with 15 bases remaining between them. CDR3 nucleotide sequence: TGCGCCAGCAGTGAGTCGGTGGGGGCCCTGGGTTTCTTT. Translation: CASSESVGALGFF.